These 26 T cell receptor beta chains share one sample of origin, sequenced in a study of post-analysis software for immune sequencing data (dated by TCRdb to about 2015). Findings and caveats that apply to the study as a whole: Patients showed significantly higher frequencies than controls for a few TRBV segments, among them TRBV5-6, TRBV5-1 and TRBV20-1.

The library relied on PCR. Sequenced using an Illumina HiSeq 2500. Unique molecular identifiers were incorporated into TCR beta cDNA libraries to reduce PCR and sequencing biases. TCRdb ran its own pipeline on the public reads, namely fastp trimming at Q25 and MiXCR clone calling, and kept in-frame beta chains. Each entry is one CDR3 protein sequence, shown with its most common DNA and genes. The sample data list more than 450,000 distinct CDR3 sequences, and 44% of these were observed just once. The ten largest clones add up to more than 1.5% of the sample. These receptors lack a known antigen. Specimen: blood. All receptors come from a girl aged 5 to 17 with multiple sclerosis.

This clonotype was observed a handful of times. The CDR3 region has the DNA TGCGCCAGCAGCTTCTTGGGCGGAATTAACTATGGCTACACCTTC. Protein product: CASSFLGGINYGYTF. V and J are TRBV5-1 and TRBJ1-2; no clear D gene. Germline CDR1 and CDR2: SGHRS and YFSETQ. The CDR3 consists of 15 residues. Between the trimmed V and J ends, which lost 2 bases and 1 base, there was a span of 12 bases.

A note on this clonotype: Its ends do not fully match the called genes, so a read error is possible. V gene TRBV4-1 combines with J gene TRBJ2-1; 10 bases map to TRBD1. Germline V gene lookup returns CDR1 MGHRA and CDR2 YSYEKL. The CDR3 runs to 16 residues. CDR3 sequence: CAGSPRQGAQHNEQFF. As DNA, the CDR3 is TGCGCCGGCAGCCCCAGACAGGGGGCGCAGCACAATGAGCAGTTCTTC.

The chain employs TRBV12-3 or TRBV12-4 and TRBJ1-1; no reliable D call. CDR3 length equals 12 residues. V lost 0 bases to trimming and J lost 11 bases, with 10 bases between them. The CDR3 DNA follows: TGTGCCAGCAGTTTAGCGCAGGTGGAGGCTTTCTTT. This sequence encodes CASSLAQVEAFF.

J is TRBJ2-5 and V is TRBV11-3; 7 positions match TRBD2. Germline CDR1 and CDR2: SGHNT and YENEEA. Trimming took 0 bases from V and 4 from J; bases not matched to a gene: 5. This CDR3 region has 15 residues. CDR3 in DNA: TGTGCCAGCAGCTTAGAGGCGGGAGCCGGAGAGACCCAGTACTTC. Translating gives CASSLEAGAGETQYF.

This clonotype was recorded a few times. This chain joins TRBV7-2 and TRBJ2-1, with 10 bases aligning to TRBD2. Germline trimming cut 6 bases from V and 4 bases from J; bases unmatched to any gene: 3. Germline assignment: CDR1 SGHTA and CDR2 FQGNSA. The CDR3 covers 14 residues. Here the CDR3 reads CASRLAGLYNEQFF. Written as DNA, the CDR3 is TGTGCCAGCAGACTAGCGGGGTTGTACAATGAGCAGTTCTTC.

CDR3 bases: TGTGCCAGCAGCCAAGATAAGGCAAGGGGCTCCCACACCTACGAGCAGTACTTC. Residues: CASSQDKARGSHTYEQYF. The chain recombines TRBV3-1 with TRBJ2-4; D is perhaps TRBD1 (5 bases). The end of the DNA fits TRBJ2-7 better, so the J call may be wrong. The V gene's germline CDR1 is LGHDT and CDR2 YNNKEL (reference sequence). CDR3 size: 18 residues.

The count of this clonotype is one. With a much larger clone just one base away, this may be a read error. The gene calls are TRBV7-2 and TRBJ2-3; D not certain. The CDR3 contains 12 residues. V was shortened by 4 bases and J by 3 bases, with 5 bases between the two germline ends. Germline loops: CDR1 SGHTA, CDR2 FQGNSA. The CDR3 DNA reads TGTACCAGCAGCTCAAATACAGATACGCAGTATTTT. Translation: CTSSSNTDTQYF.

The sample holds a few counts of this clonotype. The V gene is TRBV5-1, the J gene TRBJ2-1; TRBD2 might be the D (6 bases). This CDR3 spans 16 amino acids. Germline lookup yields CDR1 SGHRS and CDR2 YFSETQ. Trimming shortened V by 0 bases and J by 0 bases, and 10 bases separated the two germline ends. CDR3 region: CASSLASASSYNEQFF. CDR3 coding DNA: TGCGCCAGCAGCTTGGCTAGCGCGAGCTCCTACAATGAGCAGTTCTTC.

The chain uses TRBV15 and TRBJ2-5, with 13 bases lining up with TRBD2. This CDR3 has 17 residues. After removal of 2 bases from V and 5 bases from J, the junction contained 8 bases not matched to a gene. Germline CDR1 LNHNV, CDR2 YYDKDF (reference sequence). Here the CDR3 reads CATSRRARGLAGETQYF. DNA of the CDR3: TGTGCCACCAGCAGAAGGGCACGGGGACTAGCGGGGGAGACCCAGTACTTC.

The chain links TRBV28 to TRBJ1-4; D unclear. The CDR3 extends over 13 amino acids. Germline V CDR1 and CDR2: MDHEN, SYDVKM. The CDR3 nucleotides read TGTGTCAGTTCTCAGCGGCAGATTGAAAAACTGTTTTTT. This encodes CVSSQRQIEKLFF.

This clonotype has a single count. The rearrangement links TRBV6-5 to TRBJ1-1; tentative D call: TRBD1 (5 bases). Trimming cost V 6 bases and J 6 bases, with 17 bases left between them. Germline CDR1 reads MNHEY; CDR2 reads SVGAGI. The CDR3 covers 14 residues. CDR3 sequence: CASSSRQRSSEAFF. The CDR3 nucleotides read TGTGCCAGCAGCTCTCGACAGCGATCCTCTGAAGCTTTCTTT.

Remarks on this clonotype: A read error may produce the germline difference seen at one junction end. This chain uses TRBV12-3 or TRBV12-4 with TRBJ2-5; weak D call: TRBD2 (5 bases). The CDR3 length is 14 residues. CDR3 nucleotide sequence: TGTGCCAGCAGTTTCCCGTGGGAGCCGGAGATCCAGTACTTC. Translating it yields CASSFPWEPEIQYF.

The V and J genes are TRBV7-9 and TRBJ2-3; weak D call: TRBD2 (7 bases). The length of the CDR3 is 19 residues. Trimming took off 4 bases at V and 0 bases at J, with 23 bases between the two ends. CDR1 is SEHNR, CDR2 FQNEAQ, per germline (reference sequence). DNA of the CDR3: TGTGCCAGCAGCTACCCCTTGCGCGGGGGCGGTTCTAGCACAGATACGCAGTATTTT. This encodes CASSYPLRGGGSSTDTQYF.

This chain uses TRBV29-1 with TRBJ2-5; 7 nucleotides match TRBD2. CDR1 SQVTM and CDR2 ANQGSEA come from the germline V gene. The CDR3 extends over 14 amino acids. The trim removed 4 bases at V and 2 bases at J, leaving 7 bases unmatched. The CDR3 DNA reads TGCAGCGTTGGGTCCCTAGCGGAACAAGAGACCCAGTACTTC. Its translation is CSVGSLAEQETQYF.

The chain joins TRBV12-3 or TRBV12-4 to TRBJ2-1; tentative D call: TRBD2 (5 bases). Trimming cost V 6 bases and J 10 bases, with 13 bases left between them. This CDR3 has 12 amino acids. The chain's CDR3 is CASSRLSYEQFF. CDR3 nucleotides: TGTGCCAGCAGCAGACTATCCTACGAGCAGTTCTTC.

This sequence joins TRBV3-1 and TRBJ2-3; D is perhaps TRBD2 (5 bases). The CDR3 is 12 residues long. Germline CDR1 is LGHDT and CDR2 is YNNKEL (reference sequence). The V end was cut by 4 bases, the J end by 6 bases, with 8 bases between. The CDR3 sequence is CASSPWRDTQYF. CDR3 coding DNA: TGTGCCAGCAGCCCCTGGAGGGATACGCAGTATTTT.

The CDR3 nucleotides read TGCAGTGCTAGTCTGCGGGAGGGAGGCACAGATACGCAGTATTTT. Translating gives CSASLREGGTDTQYF. The V and J genes are TRBV20-1 and TRBJ2-3, with TRBD2 matching over 9 bases. The CDR3 length is 15 residues. The V and J ends lost 3 bases and 1 base, in that order; junction bases with no gene match: 5. Germline V CDR1 and CDR2: DFQATT, SNEGSKA (reference sequence).

The chain joins TRBV3-1 to TRBJ1-2; no clear D gene. CDR3 length equals 15 residues. In germline, CDR1 is LGHDT, CDR2 YNNKEL (reference sequence). V shed 0 bases and J shed 8 bases, with 16 bases lying between them. CDR3 bases: TGTGCCAGCAGCCAAGATTGGGGAGCCCTATTGGGCTACACCTTC. Translating gives CASSQDWGALLGYTF.

This clonotype was found a few times. This chain uses TRBV12-1 with TRBJ2-1; the table gives TRBD2 as D, unverified against the DNA. TRBV12-1 counts as a pseudogene. The CDR3 runs 16 residues. CDR3 in amino acids: CASSFEGGGSNNEQFF. As DNA, the CDR3 is TGTGCCAGCAGCTTTGAGGGCGGGGGGTCCAACAATGAGCAGTTCTTC.

This clonotype was detected a few times. The chain is built from TRBV12-3 or TRBV12-4 and TRBJ2-7; D might be TRBD1 (5 bases). The CDR3 length is 16 residues. V lost 2 bases and J lost 4, with 18 bases in between. DNA of the CDR3: TGTGCCAGCAGTTTAAGGGTTGGGGCCAAGCCATACGAGCAGTACTTC. Translation gives CASSLRVGAKPYEQYF.

V and J are TRBV5-1 and TRBJ2-7; a possible D gene is TRBD1 (7 bases). The J call is in doubt because the DNA end fits TRBJ2-5 better. There are 15 residues in the CDR3. CDR1 and CDR2 from the germline V gene are SGHRS and YFSETQ. CDR3 sequence reads: CASSLAGGSRGTQYF. CDR3 nucleotides: TGCGCCAGCAGCTTGGCAGGGGGGTCCCGGGGGACCCAGTACTTC.

The rearrangement uses TRBV20-1 and TRBJ2-1; D not resolved. The CDR3 loop spans 13 amino acids. V lost 6 bases to trimming and J lost 3 bases, with 12 bases between them. Germline CDR1 and CDR2: DFQATT and SNEGSKA (reference sequence). The CDR3: CSAPPDGYNEQFF. The DNA for the CDR3 is TGCAGTGCCCCCCCGGACGGCTACAATGAGCAGTTCTTC.

This clonotype appeared once. V usage is TRBV10-3 and J usage is TRBJ2-1; 11 bases match TRBD2. The length of the CDR3 is 14 residues. The germline V gene encodes CDR1 ENHRY and CDR2 SYGVKD. V lost 7 bases to trimming and J lost 8 bases; unmatched junction nucleotides: 7. In DNA form, the CDR3 reads TGTGCCATCACGGATAGCGGGAGGGGTTATGAGCAGTTCTTC. It specifies CAITDSGRGYEQFF.

Here the CDR3 reads CASSYWARGDEQFF. CDR3 nucleotide sequence: TGTGCCAGCAGTTACTGGGCGCGTGGGGATGAGCAGTTCTTC. The V call is TRBV6-6, the J call TRBJ2-1; D is ambiguous. Germline assignment: CDR1 MNHNY and CDR2 SVGAGI (reference sequence). Trimming took off 1 base at V and 8 bases at J, with 12 bases between the two ends. This CDR3 is built from 14 residues.

Note on this clonotype: Because it lacks the conserved phenylalanine or tryptophan at the end, this CDR3 is likely a read error. The rearrangement joins TRBV6-1 to TRBJ2-5; the D gene could be TRBD1 or TRBD2 (5 bases each). TRBJ2-7 explains the end of the DNA better; the J call may be wrong. In germline, CDR1 is MNHNS, CDR2 SASEGT. The CDR3 sequence is 14 residues long. DNA for the CDR3: TGTGCCAGCAGAGCCGGGACCGCTCCGGTCGAGCAGTACTGC. Protein: CASRAGTAPVEQYC.

The chain links TRBV5-1 to TRBJ2-7; D remains unclear. The CDR3 runs 12 residues. Germline lookup yields CDR1 SGHRS and CDR2 YFSETQ. Trimming left V 0 bases short and J 6 bases short, with 7 bases between. The CDR3 loop reads CASSLEVSEQYF. The CDR3 DNA sequence: TGCGCCAGCAGCTTGGAAGTGAGCGAGCAGTACTTC.